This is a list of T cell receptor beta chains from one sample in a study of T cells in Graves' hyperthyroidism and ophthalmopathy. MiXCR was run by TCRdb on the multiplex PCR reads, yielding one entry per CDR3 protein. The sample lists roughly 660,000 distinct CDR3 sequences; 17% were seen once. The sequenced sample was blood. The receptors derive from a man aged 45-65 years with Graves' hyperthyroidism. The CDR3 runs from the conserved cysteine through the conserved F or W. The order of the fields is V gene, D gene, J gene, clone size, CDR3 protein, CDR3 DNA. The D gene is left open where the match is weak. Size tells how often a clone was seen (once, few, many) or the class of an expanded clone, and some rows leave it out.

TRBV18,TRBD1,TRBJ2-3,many,CASSSGQSADTQYF,TGTGCCAGCTCCTCGGGACAGTCTGCGGATACGCAGTATTTT
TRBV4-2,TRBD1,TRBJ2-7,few,CASSVQGPENEQYF,TGTGCCAGCAGCGTACAGGGGCCGGAAAACGAGCAGTACTTC
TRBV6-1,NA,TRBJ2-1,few,CASTNGAEQFF,TGTGCCAGCACCAACGGGGCTGAGCAGTTCTTC
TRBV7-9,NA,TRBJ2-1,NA,CASSLVLASYNEQFF,TGTGCCAGCAGCTTAGTACTAGCCTCCTACAATGAGCAGTTCTTC
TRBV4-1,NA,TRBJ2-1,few,CASSPMGTYNEQFF,TGCGCCAGCAGCCCTATGGGTACCTACAATGAGCAGTTCTTC
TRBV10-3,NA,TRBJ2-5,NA,CAISVEGPQETQYF,TGTGCCATCAGTGTTGAAGGTCCCCAAGAGACCCAGTACTTC
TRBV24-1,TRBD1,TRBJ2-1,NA,CATSGPGQGLYNEQFF,TGTGCCACCAGTGGGCCGGGACAGGGCCTTTACAATGAGCAGTTCTTC
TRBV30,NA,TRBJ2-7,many,CAWSTGYEQYF,TGTGCCTGGAGTACGGGCTACGAGCAGTACTTC
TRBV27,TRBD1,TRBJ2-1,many,CASSRPGQYNEQFF,TGTGCCAGCAGTCGGCCGGGACAGTACAATGAGCAGTTCTTC
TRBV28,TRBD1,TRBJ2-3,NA,CATDRGFDTQYF,TGTGCCACCGACAGGGGTTTCGATACGCAGTATTTT
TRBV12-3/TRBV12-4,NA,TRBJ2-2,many,CASTVTGELFF,TGTGCCAGCACCGTGACCGGGGAGCTGTTTTTT
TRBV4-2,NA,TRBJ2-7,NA,CASSQVGISGDYEQYF,TGTGCCAGCAGCCAAGTCGGAATTTCTGGGGACTACGAGCAGTACTTC
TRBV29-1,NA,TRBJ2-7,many,CSVQLSGVEQYF,TGCAGCGTTCAGCTTTCAGGGGTCGAGCAGTACTTC
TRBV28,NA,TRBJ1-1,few,CASQNTEAFF,TGTGCCAGTCAGAACACTGAAGCTTTCTTT
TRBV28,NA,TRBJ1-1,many,CASSLTGRFTEAFF,TGTGCCAGCAGTTTAACGGGCAGGTTCACTGAAGCTTTCTTT
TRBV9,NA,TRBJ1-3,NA,CASSAGTIVGNTIYF,TGTGCCAGCAGCGCCGGGACAATTGTTGGAAACACCATATATTTT
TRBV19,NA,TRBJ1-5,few,CASSIGRYSNQPQHF,TGTGCCAGTAGTATAGGACGGTATAGCAATCAGCCCCAGCATTTT
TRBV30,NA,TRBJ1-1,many,CAWIRISAKLNTEAFF,TGTGCCTGGATTCGCATATCGGCGAAACTTAACACTGAAGCTTTCTTT
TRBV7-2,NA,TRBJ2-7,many,CASSLPLTGPINYEQYF,TGTGCCAGCAGCCTACCCCTAACAGGGCCCATAAACTACGAGCAGTACTTC
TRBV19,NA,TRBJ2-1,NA,CASSMGVPLYNEQFF,TGTGCCAGTAGTATGGGGGTTCCCCTTTACAATGAGCAGTTCTTC
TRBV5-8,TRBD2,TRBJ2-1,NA,CASSPPGGAPSYNEQFF,TGTGCCAGCAGCCCCCCGGGAGGGGCCCCCTCCTACAATGAGCAGTTCTTC
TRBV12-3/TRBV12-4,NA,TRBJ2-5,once,CASSLKGGVRSETQYF,TGTGCCAGCAGTTTAAAAGGGGGTGTCAGGTCAGAGACCCAGTACTTC
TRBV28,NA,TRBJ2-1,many,CASSFGAGQFF,TGTGCCAGCAGTTTTGGGGCGGGACAGTTCTTC
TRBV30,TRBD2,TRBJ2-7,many,CAWGGERQEQYF,TGTGCCTGGGGGGGGGAACGACAAGAGCAGTACTTC
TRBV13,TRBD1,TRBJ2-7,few,CASGTGGREQYF,TGTGCCAGCGGGACAGGGGGCCGGGAGCAGTACTTC
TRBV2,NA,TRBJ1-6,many,CASRVEGYSPLHF,TGTGCCAGCAGGGTAGAGGGGTACTCACCCCTCCACTTT
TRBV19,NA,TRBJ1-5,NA,CASSIQGAPGQPQHF,TGTGCCAGTAGTATACAGGGAGCCCCTGGACAGCCCCAGCATTTT
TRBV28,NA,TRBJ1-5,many,CASSSSGISNQPQHF,TGTGCCAGCAGTTCATCAGGGATTAGCAATCAGCCCCAGCATTTT
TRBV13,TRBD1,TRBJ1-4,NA,CASSGRQGDEKLFF,TGTGCCAGCAGCGGTCGACAGGGGGATGAAAAACTGTTTTTT
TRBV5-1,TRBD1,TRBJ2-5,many,CASSLGGTGQETQYF,TGCGCCAGCAGCTTGGGGGGGACAGGACAAGAGACCCAGTACTTC
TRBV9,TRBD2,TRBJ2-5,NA,CASSELAGRQETQYF,TGTGCCAGCAGCGAACTAGCGGGGCGTCAAGAGACCCAGTACTTC
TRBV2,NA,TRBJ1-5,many,CASSVAVSNQPQHF,TGTGCCAGCAGTGTTGCGGTAAGCAATCAGCCCCAGCATTTT
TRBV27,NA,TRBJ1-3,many,CASSLRAGSRNTIYF,TGTGCCAGCAGCTTGCGTGCGGGCTCTAGAAACACCATATATTTT
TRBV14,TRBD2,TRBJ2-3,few,CASKIAGRNTDTQYF,TGTGCCAGCAAAATAGCGGGAAGGAACACAGATACGCAGTATTTT
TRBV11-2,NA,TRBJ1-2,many,CASSSGVYGYTF,TGTGCCAGCAGCTCAGGGGTCTATGGCTACACCTTC
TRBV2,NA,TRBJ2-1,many,CASSESVYEQFF,TGTGCCAGCAGTGAGTCTGTCTACGAGCAGTTCTTC
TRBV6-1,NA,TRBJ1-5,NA,CASSETGQGINQPQHF,TGTGCCAGCAGTGAAACAGGGCAGGGGATAAATCAGCCCCAGCATTTT
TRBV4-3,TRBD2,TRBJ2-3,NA,CASSQALAGTTDTQYF,TGCGCCAGCAGCCAAGCCCTAGCGGGAACCACAGATACGCAGTATTTT
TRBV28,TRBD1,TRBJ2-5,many,CASSSQGIAQYF,TGTGCCAGCAGCTCACAGGGGATCGCCCAGTACTTC
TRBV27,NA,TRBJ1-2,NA,CASSPHPGRARLKNYGYTF,TGTGCCAGCAGCCCCCACCCGGGGAGGGCCCGCCTAAAGAACTATGGCTACACCTTC
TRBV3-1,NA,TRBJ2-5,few,CASSGMHRERGRETQYF,TGTGCCAGCAGCGGTATGCACAGGGAGCGGGGCAGAGAGACCCAGTACTTC
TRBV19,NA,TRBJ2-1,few,CASRPLATNNEQFF,TGTGCCAGTAGGCCACTAGCAACAAACAATGAGCAGTTCTTC
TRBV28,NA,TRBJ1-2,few,CASSNDGYGYTF,TGTGCCAGCAGTAACGACGGGTATGGCTACACCTTC
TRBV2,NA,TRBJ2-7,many,CASSANHEQYF,TGTGCCAGCAGTGCGAATCACGAGCAGTACTTC
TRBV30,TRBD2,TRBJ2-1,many,CAWSPGTRLYNEQFF,TGTGCCTGGAGTCCCGGGACTAGGTTATACAATGAGCAGTTCTTC
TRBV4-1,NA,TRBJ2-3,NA,CASSQDPEIYTDTQYF,TGCGCCAGCAGCCAAGATCCGGAGATTTACACAGATACGCAGTATTTT